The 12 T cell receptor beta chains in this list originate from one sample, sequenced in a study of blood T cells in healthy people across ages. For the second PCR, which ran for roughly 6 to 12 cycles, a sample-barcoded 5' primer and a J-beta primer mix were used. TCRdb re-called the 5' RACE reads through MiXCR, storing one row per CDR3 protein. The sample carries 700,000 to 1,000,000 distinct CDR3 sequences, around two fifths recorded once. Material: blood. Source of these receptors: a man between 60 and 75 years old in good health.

The CDR3 region is CATRDMVGGRLSTDTQYF. The CDR3 DNA sequence: TGTGCCACCAGGGATATGGTGGGGGGGCGCCTTAGCACAGATACGCAGTATTTT. The chain recombines TRBV15 with TRBJ2-3; a weak D match, TRBD2 (7 bases). Deletions cut 6 bases from V and 0 bases from J, with 22 bases between. Germline V gene data show CDR1 as LNHNV and CDR2 as YYDKDF (reference sequence). CDR3 length equals 18 residues.

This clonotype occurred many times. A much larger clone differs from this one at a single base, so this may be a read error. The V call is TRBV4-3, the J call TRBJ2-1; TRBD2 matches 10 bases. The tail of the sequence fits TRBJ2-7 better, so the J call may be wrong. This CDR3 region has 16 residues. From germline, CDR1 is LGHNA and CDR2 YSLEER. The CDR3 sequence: CASSQASGGAYNEQYF. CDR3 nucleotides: TGCGCCAGCAGCCAAGCTAGCGGGGGAGCCTACAATGAGCAGTACTTC.

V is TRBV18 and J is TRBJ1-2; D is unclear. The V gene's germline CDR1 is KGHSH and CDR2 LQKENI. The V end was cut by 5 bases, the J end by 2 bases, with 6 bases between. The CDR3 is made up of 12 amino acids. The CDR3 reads CASSSVNYGYTF. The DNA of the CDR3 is TGTGCCAGCTCATCCGTAAACTATGGCTACACCTTC.

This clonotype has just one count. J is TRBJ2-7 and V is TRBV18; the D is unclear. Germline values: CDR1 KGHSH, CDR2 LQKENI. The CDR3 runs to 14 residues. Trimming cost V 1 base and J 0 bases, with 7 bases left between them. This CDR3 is CASSPRWHSYEQYF. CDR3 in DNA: TGTGCCAGCTCACCACGTTGGCACTCCTACGAGCAGTACTTC.

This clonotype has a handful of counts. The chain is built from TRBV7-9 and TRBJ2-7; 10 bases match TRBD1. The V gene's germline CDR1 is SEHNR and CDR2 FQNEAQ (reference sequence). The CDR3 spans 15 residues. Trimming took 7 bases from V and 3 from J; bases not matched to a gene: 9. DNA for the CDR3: TGTGCCAGCACCCGACGGGGACAGGGGAACTACGAGCAGTACTTC. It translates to CASTRRGQGNYEQYF.

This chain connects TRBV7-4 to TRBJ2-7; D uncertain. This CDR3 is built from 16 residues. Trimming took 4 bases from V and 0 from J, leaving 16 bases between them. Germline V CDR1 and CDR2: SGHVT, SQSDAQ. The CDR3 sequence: CASSYLDPESSYEQYF. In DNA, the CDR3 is TGTGCCAGCAGCTACCTCGACCCGGAGAGCTCCTACGAGCAGTACTTC.

Here the CDR3 reads CASSDQAGQETQYF. The CDR3 region has the DNA TGTGCCAGCAGTGATCAGGCAGGTCAAGAGACCCAGTACTTC. The gene calls are TRBV6-1 and TRBJ2-5, with unresolved D. This CDR3 is built from 14 residues. Germline CDR1 is MNHNS and CDR2 is SASEGT. Trimming took off 3 bases at V and 2 bases at J, with 10 bases between the two ends.

The DNA for the CDR3 is TGTGCCAGCAGCTTAAGCCCTGGTACGAGTGATACGCAGTATTTT. Translated: CASSLSPGTSDTQYF. The chain couples TRBV7-2 to TRBJ2-3; D gene uncertain. Trimming removed 2 bases from V and 6 bases from J, with 15 bases in between. Per germline, CDR1 SGHTA and CDR2 FQGNSA. The CDR3 spans 15 residues.

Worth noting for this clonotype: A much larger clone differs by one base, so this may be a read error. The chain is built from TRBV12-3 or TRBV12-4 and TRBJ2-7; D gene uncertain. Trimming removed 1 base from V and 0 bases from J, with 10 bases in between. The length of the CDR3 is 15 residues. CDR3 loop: CASSLDPQDSYEQYF. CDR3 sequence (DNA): TGTGCCAGCAGTTTAGACCCCCAGGACTCCTACGAGCAGTACTTC.

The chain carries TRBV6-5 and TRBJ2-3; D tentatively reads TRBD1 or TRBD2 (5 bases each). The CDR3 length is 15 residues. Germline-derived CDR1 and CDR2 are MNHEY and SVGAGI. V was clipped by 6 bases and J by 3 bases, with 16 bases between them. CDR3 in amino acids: CASRNRRTTTDTQYF. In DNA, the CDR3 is TGTGCCAGCAGAAACCGGAGGACAACAACAGATACGCAGTATTTT.

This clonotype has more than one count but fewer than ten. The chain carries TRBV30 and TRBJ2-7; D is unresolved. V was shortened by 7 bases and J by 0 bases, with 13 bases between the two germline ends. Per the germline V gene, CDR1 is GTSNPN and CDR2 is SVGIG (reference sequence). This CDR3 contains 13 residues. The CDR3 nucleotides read TGTGCCTCAATCCGGCGGCACTCCTACGAGCAGTACTTC. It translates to CASIRRHSYEQYF.

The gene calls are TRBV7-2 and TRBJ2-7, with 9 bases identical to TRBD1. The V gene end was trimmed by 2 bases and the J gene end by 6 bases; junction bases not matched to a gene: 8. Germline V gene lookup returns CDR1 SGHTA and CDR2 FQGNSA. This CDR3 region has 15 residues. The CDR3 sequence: CASSLSTGGRSEQYF. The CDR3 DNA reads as TGTGCCAGCAGCTTATCGACAGGGGGTCGAAGCGAGCAGTACTTC.